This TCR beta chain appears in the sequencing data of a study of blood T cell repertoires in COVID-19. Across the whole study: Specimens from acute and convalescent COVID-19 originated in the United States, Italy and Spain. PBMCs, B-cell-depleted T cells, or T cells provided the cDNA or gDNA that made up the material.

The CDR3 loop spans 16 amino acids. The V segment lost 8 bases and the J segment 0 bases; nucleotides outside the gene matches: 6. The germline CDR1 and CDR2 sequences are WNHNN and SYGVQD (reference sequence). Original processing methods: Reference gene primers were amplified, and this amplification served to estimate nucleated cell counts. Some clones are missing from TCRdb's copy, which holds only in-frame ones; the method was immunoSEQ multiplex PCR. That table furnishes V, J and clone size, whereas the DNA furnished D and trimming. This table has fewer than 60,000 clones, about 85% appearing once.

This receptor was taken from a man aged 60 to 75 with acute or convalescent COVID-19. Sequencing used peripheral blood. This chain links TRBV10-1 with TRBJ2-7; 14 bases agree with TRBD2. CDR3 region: CASGLAGGPSSYEQYF. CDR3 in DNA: TGCGCCAGCGGACTAGCGGGAGGTCCAAGCTCCTACGAGCAGTACTTC.